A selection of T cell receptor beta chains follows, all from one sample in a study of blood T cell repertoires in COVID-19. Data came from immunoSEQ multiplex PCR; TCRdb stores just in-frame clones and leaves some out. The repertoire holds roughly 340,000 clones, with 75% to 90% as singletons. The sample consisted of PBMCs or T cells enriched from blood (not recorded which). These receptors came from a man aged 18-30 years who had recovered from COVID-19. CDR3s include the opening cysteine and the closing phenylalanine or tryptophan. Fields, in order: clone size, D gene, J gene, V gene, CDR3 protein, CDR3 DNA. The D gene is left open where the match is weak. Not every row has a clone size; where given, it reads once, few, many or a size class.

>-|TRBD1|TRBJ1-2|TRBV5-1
CASSGGQLNYGYTF
TGCGCCAGCAGCGGGGGACAGCTCAACTATGGCTACACCTTC
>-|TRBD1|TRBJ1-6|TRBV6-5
CASSQTGSYNSPLHF
TGTGCCAGCAGCCAGACAGGGTCCTATAATTCACCCCTCCACTTT
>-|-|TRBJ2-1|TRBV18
CASSPGAVNEQFF
TGTGCCAGCTCACCTGGGGCAGTTAATGAGCAGTTCTTC
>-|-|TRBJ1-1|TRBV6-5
CASKRGGGTEAFF
TGTGCCAGCAAACGGGGAGGAGGAACTGAAGCTTTCTTT
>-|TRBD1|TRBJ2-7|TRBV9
CASSVGTATYEQYF
TGTGCCAGCAGCGTCGGGACAGCTACCTACGAGCAGTACTTC
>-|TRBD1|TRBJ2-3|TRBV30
CAWSTGQGTDTQYF
TGTGCCTGGAGTACCGGACAGGGCACAGATACGCAGTATTTT
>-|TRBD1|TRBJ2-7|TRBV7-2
CASSFSGQGYEQYF
TGTGCCAGCAGCTTTTCGGGACAGGGTTACGAGCAGTACTTC
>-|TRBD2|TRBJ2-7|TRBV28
CASSPGRAPFGEQYF
TGTGCCAGCAGCCCCGGGAGGGCCCCCTTCGGCGAGCAGTACTTC
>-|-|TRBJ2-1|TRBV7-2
CASSQGLASSYNEQFF
TGTGCCAGCAGCCAAGGACTGGCGAGCTCCTACAATGAGCAGTTCTTC
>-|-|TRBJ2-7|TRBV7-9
CASGGLDNEQYF
TGTGCCAGTGGAGGGTTGGACAACGAGCAGTACTTC
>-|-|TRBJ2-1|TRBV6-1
CASSETAPREQFF
TGTGCCAGCAGTGAAACGGCCCCGAGGGAGCAGTTCTTC
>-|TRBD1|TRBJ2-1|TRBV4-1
CASSQPRTGTYNEQFF
TGCGCCAGCAGCCAACCCCGGACAGGGACCTACAATGAGCAGTTCTTC
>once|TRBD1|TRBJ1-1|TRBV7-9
CASSNTGANTEAFF
TGTGCCAGCAGTAATACAGGGGCGAACACTGAAGCTTTCTTT
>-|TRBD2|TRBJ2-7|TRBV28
CASSSPSGSNEQYF
TGTGCCAGCAGTTCCCCTAGCGGGAGCAACGAGCAGTACTTC
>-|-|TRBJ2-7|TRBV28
CASSLRGGSYEQYF
TGTGCCAGCAGTTTAAGAGGGGGCTCCTACGAGCAGTACTTC
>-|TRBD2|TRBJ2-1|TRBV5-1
CASRPPGLDGNEQFF
TGCGCCAGCAGACCGCCGGGACTAGATGGGAATGAGCAGTTCTTC
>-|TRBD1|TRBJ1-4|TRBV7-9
CASSFQIQGAINEKLFF
TGTGCCAGCAGCTTCCAAATACAGGGGGCGATTAATGAAAAACTGTTTTTT
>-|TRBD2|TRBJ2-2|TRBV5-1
CASSGSGGNTGELFF
TGCGCCAGCAGCGGTAGCGGGGGAAACACCGGGGAGCTGTTTTTT
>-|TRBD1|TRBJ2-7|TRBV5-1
CASSLALRQGYEQYF
TGCGCCAGCAGCTTGGCCCTAAGACAGGGCTACGAGCAGTACTTC
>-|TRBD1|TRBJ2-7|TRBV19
CASSTGTGRYEQYF
TGTGCCAGTAGTACCGGGACAGGGCGGTACGAGCAGTACTTC
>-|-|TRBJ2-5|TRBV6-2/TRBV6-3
CASSYTSGAQYF
TGTGCCAGCAGTTACACCTCGGGGGCCCAGTACTTC
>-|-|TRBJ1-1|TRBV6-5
CASSYYAGNTEAFF
TGTGCCAGCAGTTACTACGCAGGCAACACTGAAGCTTTCTTT